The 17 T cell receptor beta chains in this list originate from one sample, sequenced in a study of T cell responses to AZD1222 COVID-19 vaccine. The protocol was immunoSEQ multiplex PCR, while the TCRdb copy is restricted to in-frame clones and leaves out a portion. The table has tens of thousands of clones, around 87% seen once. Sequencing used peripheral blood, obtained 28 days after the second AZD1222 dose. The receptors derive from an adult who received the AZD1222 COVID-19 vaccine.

CDR3 region: CASSSPGTSHEQFF. CDR3 DNA sequence: TGTGCCAGCAGCTCACCCGGGACTAGCCATGAGCAGTTCTTC. This chain links TRBV5-4 with TRBJ2-1; the match to TRBD2 covers 9 bases. Germline V gene sequence: CDR1 SGHNT, CDR2 YYREEE (reference sequence). The CDR3 runs to 14 residues. V lost 3 bases to trimming and J lost 8 bases; unmatched junction nucleotides: 6.

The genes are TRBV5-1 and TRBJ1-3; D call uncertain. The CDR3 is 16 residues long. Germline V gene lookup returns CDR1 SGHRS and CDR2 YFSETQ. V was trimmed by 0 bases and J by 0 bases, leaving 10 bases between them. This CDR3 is CASSLVSSYSGNTIYF. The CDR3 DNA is TGCGCCAGCAGCTTGGTCTCTTCTTACTCTGGAAACACCATATATTTT.

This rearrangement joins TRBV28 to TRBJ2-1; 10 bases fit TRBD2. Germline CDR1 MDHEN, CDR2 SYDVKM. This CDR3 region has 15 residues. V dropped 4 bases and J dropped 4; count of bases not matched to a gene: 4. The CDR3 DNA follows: TGTGCCAGCAGTTCAATACTAGCGGGGTACAATGAGCAGTTCTTC. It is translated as CASSSILAGYNEQFF.

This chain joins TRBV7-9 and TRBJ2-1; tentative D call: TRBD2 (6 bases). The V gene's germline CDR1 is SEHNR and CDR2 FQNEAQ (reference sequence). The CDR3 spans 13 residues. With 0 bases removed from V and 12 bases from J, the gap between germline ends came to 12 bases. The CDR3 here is CASSLAAGRGQFF. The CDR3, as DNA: TGTGCCAGCAGCTTAGCAGCGGGCCGAGGGCAGTTCTTC.

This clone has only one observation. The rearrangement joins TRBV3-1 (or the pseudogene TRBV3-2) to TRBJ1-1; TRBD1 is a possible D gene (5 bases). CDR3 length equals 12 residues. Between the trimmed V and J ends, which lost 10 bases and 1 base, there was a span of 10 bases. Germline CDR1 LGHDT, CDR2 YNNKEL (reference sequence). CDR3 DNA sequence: TGTGCCACGGGACCGCCGAACACTGAAGCTTTCTTT. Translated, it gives CATGPPNTEAFF.

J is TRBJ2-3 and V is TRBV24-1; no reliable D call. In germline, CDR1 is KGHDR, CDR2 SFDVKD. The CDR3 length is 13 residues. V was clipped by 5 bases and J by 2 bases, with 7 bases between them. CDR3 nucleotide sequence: TGTGCCACCAGTGTTACCTACACAGATACGCAGTATTTT. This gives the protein CATSVTYTDTQYF.

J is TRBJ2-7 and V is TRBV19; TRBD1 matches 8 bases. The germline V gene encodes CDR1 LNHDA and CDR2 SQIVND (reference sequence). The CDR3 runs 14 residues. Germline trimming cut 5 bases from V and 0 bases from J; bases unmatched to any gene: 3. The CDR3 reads CASSHRGVSYEQYF. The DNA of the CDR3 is TGTGCCAGTAGTCACAGGGGGGTCTCCTACGAGCAGTACTTC. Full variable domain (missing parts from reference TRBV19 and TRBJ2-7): DGGITQSPKYLFRKEGQNVTLSCEQNLNHDAMYWYRQDPGQGLRLIYYSQIVNDFQKGDIAEGYSVSREKKESFPLTVTSAQKNPTAFYLCASSHRGVSYEQYFGPGTRLTVT.

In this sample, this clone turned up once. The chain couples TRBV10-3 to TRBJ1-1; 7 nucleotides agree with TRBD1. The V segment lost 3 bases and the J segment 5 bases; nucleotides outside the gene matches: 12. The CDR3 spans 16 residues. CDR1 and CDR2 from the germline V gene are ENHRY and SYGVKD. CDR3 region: CAISDGTMTGRTEAFF. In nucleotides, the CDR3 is TGTGCCATCAGTGACGGTACGATGACAGGGCGGACTGAAGCTTTCTTT.

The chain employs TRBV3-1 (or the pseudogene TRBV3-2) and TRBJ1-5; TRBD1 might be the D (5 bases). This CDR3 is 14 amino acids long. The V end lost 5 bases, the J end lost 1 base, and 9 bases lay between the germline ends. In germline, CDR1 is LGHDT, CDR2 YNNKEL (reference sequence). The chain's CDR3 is CASSSRESNQPQHF. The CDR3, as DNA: TGTGCCAGCAGCTCCAGGGAGAGCAATCAGCCCCAGCATTTT.

CDR3 loop: CASIGPGQGATGELFF. CDR3 bases: TGTGCCAGTATAGGGCCTGGTCAGGGGGCGACCGGGGAGCTGTTTTTT. The chain carries TRBV19 and TRBJ2-2; TRBD1 matches 8 bases. Germline trimming cut 7 bases from V and 5 bases from J; bases unmatched to any gene: 12. This CDR3 is built from 16 residues. Germline CDR1 reads LNHDA; CDR2 reads SQIVND (reference sequence).

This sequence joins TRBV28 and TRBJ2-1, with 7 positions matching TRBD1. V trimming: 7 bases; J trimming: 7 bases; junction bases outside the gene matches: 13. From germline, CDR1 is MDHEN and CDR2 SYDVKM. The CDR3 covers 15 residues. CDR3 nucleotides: TGTGCCAGCACATCAACAGGGGAAGTCAGAAATGAGCAGTTCTTC. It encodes CASTSTGEVRNEQFF.

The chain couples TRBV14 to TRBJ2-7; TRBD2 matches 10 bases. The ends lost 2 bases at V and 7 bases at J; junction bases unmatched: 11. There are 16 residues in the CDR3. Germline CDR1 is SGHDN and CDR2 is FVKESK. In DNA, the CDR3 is TGTGCCAGCAGCCAAAACCCCGCGGGACTAGCGTCTGAGCAGTACTTC. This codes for CASSQNPAGLASEQYF.

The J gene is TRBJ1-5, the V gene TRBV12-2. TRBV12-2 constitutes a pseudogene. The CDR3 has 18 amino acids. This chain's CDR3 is CASRLAQGRGGSNQPQHF. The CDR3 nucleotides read TGTGCAAGTCGCTTAGCGCAAGGGCGGGGTGGTTCCAATCAGCCCCAGCATTTT.

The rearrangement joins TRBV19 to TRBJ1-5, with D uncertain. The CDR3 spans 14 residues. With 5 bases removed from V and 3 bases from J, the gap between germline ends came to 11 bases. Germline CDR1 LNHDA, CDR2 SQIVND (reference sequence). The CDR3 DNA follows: TGTGCCAGTAGTTTTGACACCTCCAATCAGCCCCAGCATTTT. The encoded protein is CASSFDTSNQPQHF.

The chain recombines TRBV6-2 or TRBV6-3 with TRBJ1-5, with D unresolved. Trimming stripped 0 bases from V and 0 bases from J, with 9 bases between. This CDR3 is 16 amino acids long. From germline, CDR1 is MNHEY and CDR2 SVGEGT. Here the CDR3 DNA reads TGTGCCAGCAGTTACTCGAGGGAGTATAGCAATCAGCCCCAGCATTTT. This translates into CASSYSREYSNQPQHF.

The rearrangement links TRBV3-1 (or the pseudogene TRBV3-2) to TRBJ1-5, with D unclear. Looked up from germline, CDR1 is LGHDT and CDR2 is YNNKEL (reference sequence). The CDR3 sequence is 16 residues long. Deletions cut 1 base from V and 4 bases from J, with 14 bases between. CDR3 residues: CASSQAGEGRNQPQHF. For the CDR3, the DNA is TGTGCCAGCAGCCAAGCTGGGGAGGGAAGGAATCAGCCCCAGCATTTT.

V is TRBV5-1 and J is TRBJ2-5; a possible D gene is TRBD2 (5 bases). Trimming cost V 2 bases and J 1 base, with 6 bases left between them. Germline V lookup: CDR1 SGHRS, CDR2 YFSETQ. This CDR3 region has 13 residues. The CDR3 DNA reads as TGCGCCAGCAGCTTAACTAGCCAAGAGACCCAGTACTTC. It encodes CASSLTSQETQYF.